This passage covers 11 T cell receptor beta chains from one sample sequenced in a study of cytomegalovirus exposure and HLA in healthy donors. PCR employed 60 Vbeta and 13 Jbeta primers. Generated by immunoSEQ multiplex PCR, the TCRdb table keeps only in-frame clones and is missing some. The top ten clones hold about 9% of a sample with roughly 120,000 clones, roughly 70% of them seen once. The source material was PBMCs. These receptors originate from a man in his thirties or forties in good health and CMV-seropositive.

This chain joins TRBV5-1 and TRBJ2-3; possibly TRBD2 for D (5 bases). V was shortened by 4 bases and J by 3 bases, with 12 bases between the two germline ends. The CDR3 is made up of 14 amino acids. CDR1 and CDR2 from the germline V gene are SGHRS and YFSETQ. This chain's CDR3 is CASSPTGMTDTQYF. The CDR3 DNA reads TGCGCCAGCAGCCCCACGGGGATGACAGATACGCAGTATTTT. The full variable domain, its missing parts supplied by reference TRBV5-1 and TRBJ2-3, is KAGVTQTPRYLIKTRGQQVTLSCSPISGHRSVSWYQQTPGQGLQFLFEYFSETQRNKGNFPGRFSGRQFSNSRSEMNVSTLELGDSALYLCASSPTGMTDTQYFGPGTRLTVL.

The rearrangement uses TRBV25-1 and TRBJ2-1; possibly TRBD2 for D (7 bases). Germline CDR1 MGHDK, CDR2 SYGVNS. CDR3 length equals 17 residues. The germline V and J ends were trimmed by 6 bases and 3 bases, with 21 bases remaining between them. Written as DNA, the CDR3 is TGTGCCAGCAGCTCCCCCGTAGGGGGGGGCCTCTACAATGAGCAGTTCTTC. This encodes CASSSPVGGGLYNEQFF.

This sequence joins TRBV7-9 and TRBJ1-4; 9 nucleotides agree with TRBD1. This CDR3 has 15 amino acids. Germline trimming cut 5 bases from V and 5 bases from J; bases unmatched to any gene: 6. Germline V gene data show CDR1 as SEHNR and CDR2 as FQNEAQ (reference sequence). This CDR3 reads CASSPAGTGNEKLFF. CDR3 bases: TGTGCCAGCAGCCCAGCCGGGACAGGGAATGAAAAACTGTTTTTT.

The V call is TRBV5-4, the J call TRBJ2-7; 13 bases match TRBD2. V dropped 3 bases and J dropped 5; count of bases not matched to a gene: 2. Per the germline V gene, CDR1 is SGHNT and CDR2 is YYREEE (reference sequence). The CDR3 contains 14 residues. The CDR3 protein is CASSSGLAGDEQYV. The CDR3, as DNA: TGTGCCAGCAGCTCTGGACTAGCGGGAGACGAGCAGTACGTC.

The V call is TRBV11-2, the J call TRBJ1-4; perhaps TRBD1 as D (6 bases). V was pared by 6 bases and J by 4 bases, with 15 bases between. The germline gives CDR1 SGHAT, CDR2 FQNNGV. This CDR3 spans 15 amino acids. The chain's CDR3 is CASRLRGGGNEKLFF. The CDR3 DNA follows: TGTGCCAGCAGATTAAGGGGAGGGGGTAATGAAAAACTGTTTTTT.

This rearrangement joins TRBV30 to TRBJ1-1; D uncertain. CDR1 GTSNPN and CDR2 SVGIG come from the germline V gene (reference sequence). This CDR3 has 16 residues. V was cut by 3 bases and J by 4 bases, with 21 bases left in between. The CDR3, as DNA: TGTGCCTGGAGGGAGACGCCCCGGAAATCATTCACTGAAGCTTTCTTT. Translation gives CAWRETPRKSFTEAFF.

The rearrangement links TRBV5-1 to TRBJ1-6; D gene ambiguous. The CDR3 loop spans 17 amino acids. From germline, CDR1 is SGHRS and CDR2 YFSETQ. Trimming removed 1 base from V and 10 bases from J, with 21 bases in between. The CDR3 DNA follows: TGCGCCAGCAGCTTGCAATCCGACAACAGAGCGGGGTCACCCCTCCACTTT. Encoded protein: CASSLQSDNRAGSPLHF.

This clone was detected a few times. The chain combines TRBV28 with TRBJ2-7; D call uncertain. Germline V gene lookup returns CDR1 MDHEN and CDR2 SYDVKM. V gave up 3 bases and J gave up 2 bases, with 8 bases separating them. There are 13 residues in the CDR3. The CDR3 DNA is TGTGCCAGCAGTTTTGACGGAGCCTACGAGCAGTACGTC. Protein sequence: CASSFDGAYEQYV.

This clone was counted a few times. The genes are TRBV28 and TRBJ2-4; D gene uncertain. CDR1 and CDR2 (germline): MDHEN, SYDVKM. The CDR3 totals 19 residues. V lost 6 bases and J lost 0, with 24 bases in between. CDR3 sequence (DNA): TGTGCCAGCAGCCTCTCGGTTAAGAACCTACCTTTAGCCAAAAACATTCAGTACTTC. Protein sequence: CASSLSVKNLPLAKNIQYF. The full variable domain, rest sourced from reference TRBV28 and TRBJ2-4, is DVKVTQSSRYLVKRTGEKVFLECVQDMDHENMFWYRQDPGLGLRLIYFSYDVKMKEKGDIPEGYSVSREKKERFSLILESASTNQTSMYLCASSLSVKNLPLAKNIQYFGAGTRLSVL.

The chain combines TRBV7-2 with TRBJ1-1, with TRBD1 as a possible D gene (6 bases). V shed 0 bases and J shed 1 base, with 12 bases lying between them. This CDR3 spans 16 amino acids. Germline CDR1 SGHTA, CDR2 FQGNSA. The CDR3 DNA reads TGTGCCAGCAGCTTAGCACGGACAGCCCGGAACACTGAAGCTTTCTTT. Its protein product is CASSLARTARNTEAFF. The complete variable domain, with remaining parts taken from reference TRBV7-2 and TRBJ1-1, reads GAGVSQSPSNKVTEKGKDVELRCDPISGHTALYWYRQSLGQGLEFLIYFQGNSAPDKSGLPSDRFSAERTGGSVSTLTIQRTQQEDSAVYLCASSLARTARNTEAFFGQGTRLTVV.

Remarks on this clone: Other nucleotide sequences in the sample specify the same CDR3. CDR3 coding DNA: TGCGCCAGCAGCCAATCGGGGGAAGAGACCCAGTACTTC. Protein product: CASSQSGEETQYF. The chain employs TRBV4-1 and TRBJ2-5; D perhaps matches TRBD2 (6 bases). This CDR3 contains 13 residues. The V and J ends lost 2 bases and 3 bases respectively, with 7 bases between them. The germline gives CDR1 MGHRA, CDR2 YSYEKL.